One sample yielded the 9 T cell receptor beta chains listed below, sequenced in a study of technical replicates of blood from a handful of donors. The table came from immunoSEQ multiplex PCR; TCRdb's copy has only in-frame clones and leaves some out. This table holds about 80,000 clones, approximately 94% found once. Specimen: T cells isolated from PBMCs. These receptor sequences come from a human donor in good health.

This clone was detected only once. The junction departs from the called germline gene at one end, perhaps through a read error. This rearrangement joins TRBV7-7 to TRBJ2-1, with TRBD2 identical over 13 bases. The CDR3 has 17 amino acids. Germline assignment: CDR1 SSHAT and CDR2 FNYEAQ (reference sequence). The CDR3 here is CASSLGHGTSGANEQFF. The CDR3 DNA reads as TGTGCTAGCAGCTTAGGTCATGGGACTAGCGGGGCCAATGAGCAGTTCTTC. Supplemented by reference TRBV7-7 and TRBJ2-1, the full variable domain reads GAGVSQSPRYKVTKRGQDVTLRCDPISSHATLYWYQQALGQGPEFLTYFNYEAQPDKSGLPSDRFSAERPEGSISTLTIQRTEQRDSAMYRCASSLGHGTSGANEQFFGPGTRLTVL.

DNA of the CDR3: TGTGCCAGCAGCTCACAGTATTACGAGCAGTACTTC. This encodes CASSSQYYEQYF. J is TRBJ2-7 and V is TRBV13, with D unresolved. V lost 4 bases to trimming and J lost 4 bases, with 8 bases between them. The CDR3 consists of 12 residues. The germline V gene encodes CDR1 PRHDT and CDR2 FYEKMQ (reference sequence). Together with reference TRBV13 and TRBJ2-7, the CDR3 gives the full variable domain: AAGVIQSPRHLIKEKRETATLKCYPIPRHDTVYWYQQGPGQDPQFLISFYEKMQSDKGSIPDRFSAQQFSDYHSELNMSSLELGDSALYFCASSSQYYEQYFGPGTRLTVT.

The J gene is TRBJ2-3, the V gene TRBV6-5; a weak D match, TRBD2 (6 bases). Germline assignment: CDR1 MNHEY and CDR2 SVGAGI. Trimming shortened V by 2 bases and J by 0 bases, and 12 bases separated the two germline ends. The CDR3 loop spans 16 amino acids. DNA of the CDR3: TGTGCCAGCAGTTACATAGCGGTCCTTAGCACAGATACGCAGTATTTT. It specifies CASSYIAVLSTDTQYF.

This rearrangement joins TRBV5-8 to TRBJ2-1, with 10 bases lining up with TRBD2. The germline V gene has CDR1 SGHTS and CDR2 YDEGEE. Trimming took 2 bases from V and 5 from J; bases not matched to a gene: 1. The CDR3 extends over 14 amino acids. The CDR3 region is CASSFLAGDNEQFF. The CDR3 region has the DNA TGTGCCAGCAGCTTCCTAGCGGGAGACAATGAGCAGTTCTTC. Full variable domain (remainder filled in from reference TRBV5-8 and TRBJ2-1): EAGVTQSPTHLIKTRGQQATLRCSPISGHTSVYWYQQALGLGLQFLLWYDEGEERNRGNFPPRFSGRQFPNYSSELNVNALELEDSALYLCASSFLAGDNEQFFGPGTRLTVL.

The chain recombines TRBV5-1 with TRBJ2-7; possibly TRBD1 for D (6 bases). This CDR3 is 14 amino acids long. Trimming cost V 0 bases and J 5 bases, with 12 bases left between them. Germline CDR1 reads SGHRS; CDR2 reads YFSETQ. This chain's CDR3 is CASSLDREVNEQYF. The CDR3 DNA sequence: TGCGCCAGCAGCTTGGACAGGGAAGTTAACGAGCAGTACTTC.

This chain links TRBV30 with TRBJ2-3; maybe TRBD2 (5 bases). V lost 5 bases and J 1 base, leaving 13 bases between the germline ends. Per the germline V gene, CDR1 is GTSNPN and CDR2 is SVGIG (reference sequence). The CDR3 has 14 residues. In DNA, the CDR3 is TGTGCCTGGTTAGGTTGGCGGGGCACAGATACGCAGTATTTT. Residues: CAWLGWRGTDTQYF. Filled out from reference TRBV30 and TRBJ2-3, the complete variable domain reads SQTIHQWPATLVQPVGSPLSLECTVEGTSNPNLYWYRQAAGRGLQLLFYSVGIGQISSEVPQNLSASRPQDRQFILSSKKLLLSDSGFYLCAWLGWRGTDTQYFGPGTRLTVL.

The rearrangement joins TRBV9 to TRBJ2-1, with D tentatively TRBD2 (6 bases). Germline CDR1 is SGDLS and CDR2 is YYNGEE. The CDR3 consists of 16 residues. Trimming took 1 base from V and 0 from J, leaving 11 bases between them. The CDR3 DNA reads as TGTGCCAGCAGCGTAAGCGGGCTCTACTCCTACAATGAGCAGTTCTTC. Translation: CASSVSGLYSYNEQFF.

This chain joins TRBV28 and TRBJ1-2; 9 positions agree with TRBD1. V was clipped by 3 bases and J by 4 bases; unmatched bases: 3. CDR3 size: 14 residues. Germline lookup yields CDR1 MDHEN and CDR2 SYDVKM. The CDR3 DNA reads TGTGCCAGCAGTTTGGGGACAGGGAGCTATGGCTACACCTTC. Encoded protein: CASSLGTGSYGYTF.

The chain links TRBV6-1 to TRBJ1-5; 7 positions match TRBD1. Losses at the gene ends were 4 bases for V and 9 bases for J; bases not matched to a gene: 9. Germline V gene lookup returns CDR1 MNHNS and CDR2 SASEGT. This CDR3 contains 14 residues. The CDR3 reads CASSAADRLRPQHF. In DNA form, the CDR3 reads TGTGCCAGCAGTGCCGCGGACAGGCTTCGGCCCCAGCATTTT.